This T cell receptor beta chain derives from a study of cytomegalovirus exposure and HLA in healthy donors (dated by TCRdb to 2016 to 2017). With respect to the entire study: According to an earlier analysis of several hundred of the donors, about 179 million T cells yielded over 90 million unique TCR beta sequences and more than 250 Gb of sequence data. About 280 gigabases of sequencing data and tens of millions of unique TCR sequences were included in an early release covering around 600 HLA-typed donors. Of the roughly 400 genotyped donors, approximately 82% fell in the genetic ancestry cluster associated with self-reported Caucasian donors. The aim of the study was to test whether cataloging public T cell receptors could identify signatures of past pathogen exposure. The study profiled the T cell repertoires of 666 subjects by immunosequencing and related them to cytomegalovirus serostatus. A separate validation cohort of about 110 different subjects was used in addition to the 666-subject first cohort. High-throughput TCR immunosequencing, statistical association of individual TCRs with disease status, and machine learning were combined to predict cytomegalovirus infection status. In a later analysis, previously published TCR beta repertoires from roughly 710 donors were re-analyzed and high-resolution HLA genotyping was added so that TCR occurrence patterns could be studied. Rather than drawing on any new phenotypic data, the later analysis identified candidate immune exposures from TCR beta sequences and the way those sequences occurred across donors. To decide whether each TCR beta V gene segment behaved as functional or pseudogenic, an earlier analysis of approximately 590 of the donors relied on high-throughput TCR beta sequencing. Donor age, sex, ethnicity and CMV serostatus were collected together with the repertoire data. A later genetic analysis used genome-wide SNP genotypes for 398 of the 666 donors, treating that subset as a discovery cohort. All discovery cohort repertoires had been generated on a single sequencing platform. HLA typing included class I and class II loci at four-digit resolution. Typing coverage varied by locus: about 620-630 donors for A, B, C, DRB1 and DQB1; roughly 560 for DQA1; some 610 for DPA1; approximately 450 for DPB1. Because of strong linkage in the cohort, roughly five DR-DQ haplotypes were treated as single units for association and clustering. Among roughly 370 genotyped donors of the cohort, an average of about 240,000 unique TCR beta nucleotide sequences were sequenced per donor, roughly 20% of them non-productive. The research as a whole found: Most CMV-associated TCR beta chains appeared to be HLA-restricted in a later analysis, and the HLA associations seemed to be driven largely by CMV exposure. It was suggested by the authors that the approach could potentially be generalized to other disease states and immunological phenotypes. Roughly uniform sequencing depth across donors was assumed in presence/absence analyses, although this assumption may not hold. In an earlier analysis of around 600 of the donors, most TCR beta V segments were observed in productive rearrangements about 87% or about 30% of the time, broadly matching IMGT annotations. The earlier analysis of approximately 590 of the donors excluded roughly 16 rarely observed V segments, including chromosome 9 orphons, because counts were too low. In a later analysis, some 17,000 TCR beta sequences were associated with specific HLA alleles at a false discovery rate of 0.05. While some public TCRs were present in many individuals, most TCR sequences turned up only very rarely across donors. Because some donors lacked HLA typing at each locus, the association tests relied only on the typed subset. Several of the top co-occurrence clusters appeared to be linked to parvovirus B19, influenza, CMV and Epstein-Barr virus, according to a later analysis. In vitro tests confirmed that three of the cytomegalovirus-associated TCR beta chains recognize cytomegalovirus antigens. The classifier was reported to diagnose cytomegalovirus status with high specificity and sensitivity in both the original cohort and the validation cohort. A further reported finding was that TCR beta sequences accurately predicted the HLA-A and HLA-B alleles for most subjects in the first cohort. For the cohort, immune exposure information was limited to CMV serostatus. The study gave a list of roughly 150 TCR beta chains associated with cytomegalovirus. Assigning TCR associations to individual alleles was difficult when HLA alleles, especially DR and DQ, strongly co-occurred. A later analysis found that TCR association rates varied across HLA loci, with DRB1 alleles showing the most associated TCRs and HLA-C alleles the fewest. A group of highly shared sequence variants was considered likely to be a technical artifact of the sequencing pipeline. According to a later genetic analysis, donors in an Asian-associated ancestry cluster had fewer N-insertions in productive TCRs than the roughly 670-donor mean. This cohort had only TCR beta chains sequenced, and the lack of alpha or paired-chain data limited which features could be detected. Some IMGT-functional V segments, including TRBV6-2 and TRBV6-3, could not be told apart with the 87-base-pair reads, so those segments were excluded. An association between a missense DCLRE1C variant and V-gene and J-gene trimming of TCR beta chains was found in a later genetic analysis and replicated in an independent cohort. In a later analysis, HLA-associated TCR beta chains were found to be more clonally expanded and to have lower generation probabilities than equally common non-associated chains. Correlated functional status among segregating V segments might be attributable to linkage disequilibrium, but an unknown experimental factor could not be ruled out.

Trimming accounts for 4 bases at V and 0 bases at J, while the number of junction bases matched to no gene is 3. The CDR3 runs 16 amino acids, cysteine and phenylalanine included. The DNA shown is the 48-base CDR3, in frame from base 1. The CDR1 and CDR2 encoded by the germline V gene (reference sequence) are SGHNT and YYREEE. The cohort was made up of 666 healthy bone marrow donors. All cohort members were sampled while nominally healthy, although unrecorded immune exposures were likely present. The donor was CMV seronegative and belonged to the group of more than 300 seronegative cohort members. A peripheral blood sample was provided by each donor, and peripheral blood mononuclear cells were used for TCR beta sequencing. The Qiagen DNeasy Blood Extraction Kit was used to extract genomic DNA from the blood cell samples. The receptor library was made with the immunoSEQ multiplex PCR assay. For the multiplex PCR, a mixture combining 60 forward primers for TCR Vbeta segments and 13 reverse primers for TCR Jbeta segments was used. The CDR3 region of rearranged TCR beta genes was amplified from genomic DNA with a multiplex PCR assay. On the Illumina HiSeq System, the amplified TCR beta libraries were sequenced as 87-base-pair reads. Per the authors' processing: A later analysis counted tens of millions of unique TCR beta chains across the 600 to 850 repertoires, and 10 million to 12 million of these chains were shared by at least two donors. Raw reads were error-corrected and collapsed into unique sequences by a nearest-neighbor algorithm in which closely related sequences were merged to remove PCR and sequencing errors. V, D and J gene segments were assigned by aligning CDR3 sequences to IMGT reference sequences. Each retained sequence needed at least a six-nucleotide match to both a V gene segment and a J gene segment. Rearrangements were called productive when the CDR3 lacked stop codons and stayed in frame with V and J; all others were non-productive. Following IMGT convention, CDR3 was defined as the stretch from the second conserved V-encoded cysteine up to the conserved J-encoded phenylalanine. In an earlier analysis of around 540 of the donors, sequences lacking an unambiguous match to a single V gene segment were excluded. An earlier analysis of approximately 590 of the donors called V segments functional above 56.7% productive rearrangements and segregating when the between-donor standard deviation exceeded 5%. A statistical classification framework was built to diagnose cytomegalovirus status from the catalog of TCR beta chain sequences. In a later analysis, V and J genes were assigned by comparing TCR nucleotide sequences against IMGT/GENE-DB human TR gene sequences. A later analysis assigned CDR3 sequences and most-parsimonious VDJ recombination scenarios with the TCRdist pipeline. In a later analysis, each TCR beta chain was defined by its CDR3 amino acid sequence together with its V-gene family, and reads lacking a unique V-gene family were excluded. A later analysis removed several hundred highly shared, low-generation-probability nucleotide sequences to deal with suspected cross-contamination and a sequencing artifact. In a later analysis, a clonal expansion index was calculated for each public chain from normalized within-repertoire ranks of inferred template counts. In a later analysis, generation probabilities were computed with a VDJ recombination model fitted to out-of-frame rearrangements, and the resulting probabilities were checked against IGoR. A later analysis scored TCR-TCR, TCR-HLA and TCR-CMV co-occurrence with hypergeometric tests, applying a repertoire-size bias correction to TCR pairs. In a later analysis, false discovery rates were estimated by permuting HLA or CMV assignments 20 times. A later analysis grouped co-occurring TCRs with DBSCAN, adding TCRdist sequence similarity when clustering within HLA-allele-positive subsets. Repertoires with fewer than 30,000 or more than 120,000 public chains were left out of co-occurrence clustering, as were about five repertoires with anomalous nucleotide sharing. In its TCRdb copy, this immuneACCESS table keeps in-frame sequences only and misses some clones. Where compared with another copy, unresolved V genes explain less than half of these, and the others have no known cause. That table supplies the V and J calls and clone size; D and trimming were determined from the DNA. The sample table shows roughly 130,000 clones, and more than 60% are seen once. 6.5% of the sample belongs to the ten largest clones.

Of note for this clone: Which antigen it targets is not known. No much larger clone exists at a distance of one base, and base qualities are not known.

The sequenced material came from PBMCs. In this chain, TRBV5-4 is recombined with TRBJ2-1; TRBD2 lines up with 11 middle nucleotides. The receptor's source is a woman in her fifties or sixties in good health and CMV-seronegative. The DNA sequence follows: TGTGCCAGCAGCCCCGGGACTAGCGGCTCCTACAATGAGCAGTTCTTC. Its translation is CASSPGTSGSYNEQFF.